The 23 T cell receptor beta chains in this list originate from one sample, sequenced in a study of PD-L1 blockade in urothelial cancer. Assay: immunoSEQ multiplex PCR; the TCRdb copy retains only in-frame clones and omits some. Of 90,000 to 120,000 clones in the sample, about 85% were seen once. The sample was PBMCs, taken around atezolizumab (anti-PD-L1) treatment. The receptors were gathered from a man aged 50 or older with urothelial cancer.

The chain combines TRBV28 with TRBJ1-1; 9 bases match TRBD1. Germline CDR1 MDHEN, CDR2 SYDVKM. The CDR3 is 15 amino acids. V shed 4 bases and J 1 base; nucleotides not matched to a gene: 4. This chain's CDR3 is CASSSTTGGNTEAFF. For the CDR3, the DNA is TGTGCCAGCAGTTCGACGACAGGGGGGAACACTGAAGCTTTCTTT.

The V call is TRBV18, the J call TRBJ2-1; D uncertain. The V gene lost 4 bases and the J gene lost 5 bases, with 6 bases spanning the gap. The length of the CDR3 is 12 residues. The germline gives CDR1 KGHSH, CDR2 LQKENI. CDR3 DNA sequence: TGTGCCAGCTCACGGCGGAACAATGAGCAGTTCTTC. Translation: CASSRRNNEQFF. Filled out from reference TRBV18 and TRBJ2-1, the complete variable domain reads NAGVMQNPRHLVRRRGQEARLRCSPMKGHSHVYWYRQLPEEGLKFMVYLQKENIIDESGMPKERFSAEFPKEGPSILRIQQVVRGDSAAYFCASSRRNNEQFFGPGTRLTVL.

The chain combines TRBV19 with TRBJ2-1, with a possible D match to TRBD2 (5 bases). This CDR3 is 16 amino acids long. The V gene lost 0 bases and the J gene lost 7 bases, with 16 bases spanning the gap. The germline CDR1 and CDR2 sequences are LNHDA and SQIVND (reference sequence). The CDR3 nucleotides read TGTGCCAGTAGTATAGATTCTAGGAGGATATTGAATGAGCAGTTCTTC. Its translation: CASSIDSRRILNEQFF.

The CDR3 spells CASTRQGDSGNTIYF. CDR3 DNA sequence: TGCGCCAGCACGAGACAGGGAGACTCTGGAAACACCATATATTTT. The V gene is TRBV10-2, the J gene TRBJ1-3; 7 positions match TRBD1. Germline V gene lookup returns CDR1 WSHSY and CDR2 SAAADI. This CDR3 has 15 amino acids. V dropped 7 bases and J dropped 0; count of bases not matched to a gene: 6.

J is TRBJ2-5 and V is TRBV5-4; TRBD2 aligns across 9 bases. Germline V CDR1 and CDR2: SGHNT, YYREEE (reference sequence). J lost 5 bases, V lost 1 base, and 9 bases had no gene match. The CDR3 runs to 16 residues. The CDR3 nucleotides read TGTGCCAGCAGCTTGCCCGGCGGGAGGGCCGGGGAGACCCAGTACTTC. Amino acids: CASSLPGGRAGETQYF.

In DNA form, the CDR3 reads TGTGCCAGCAGCTACAAAAACAGGGGACCCCAGCATTTT. Translation gives CASSYKNRGPQHF. This chain joins TRBV7-2 and TRBJ1-5, with 7 bases fitting TRBD1. V lost 4 bases, J lost 10 bases, and 7 bases stayed unmatched. The CDR3 sequence is 13 residues long. Germline assignment: CDR1 SGHTA and CDR2 FQGNSA.

CDR3 DNA: TGTGCCAGCAGCCCGGGGTGGGGACAGGCAAGGAACATTCAGTACTTC. This sequence encodes CASSPGWGQARNIQYF. The genes are TRBV14 and TRBJ2-4; TRBD1 matches 8 bases. V gave up 4 bases and J gave up 7 bases; unmatched junction bases: 12. The CDR3 has 16 residues. Germline lookup yields CDR1 SGHDN and CDR2 FVKESK.

This clone was seen at least ten times. The sample contains more than one DNA sequence encoding this CDR3. This CDR3 is CASSLRGTGNTIYF. CDR3 coding DNA: TGTGCCAGCAGTTTAAGAGGGACTGGAAACACCATATATTTT. The chain joins TRBV27 to TRBJ1-3; D gene ambiguous. Per germline, CDR1 MNHEY and CDR2 SMNVEV (reference sequence). Trimming took off 2 bases at V and 2 bases at J, with 7 bases between the two ends. The CDR3 consists of 14 residues.

The V and J genes are TRBV5-4 and TRBJ2-5, with TRBD2 matching over 7 bases. The CDR3 is 15 amino acids. V shed 4 bases and J 1 base; nucleotides not matched to a gene: 7. The germline gives CDR1 SGHNT, CDR2 YYREEE (reference sequence). For the CDR3, the DNA is TGTGCCAGCAGCCCCGGCGGGAGCCCCCAAGAGACCCAGTACTTC. As protein: CASSPGGSPQETQYF.

The chain is built from TRBV11-2 and TRBJ2-7; TRBD1 agrees at 7 bases. The junction had 9 bases not matched to a gene; V was cut back by 3 bases and J by 4 bases. The CDR3 length is 15 residues. The germline V gene encodes CDR1 SGHAT and CDR2 FQNNGV. CDR3 nucleotides: TGTGCCAGCAGCTTGGACAGGCCGTTCGGGTACGAGCAGTACTTC. It codes for CASSLDRPFGYEQYF. Looking up the rest from reference TRBV11-2 and TRBJ2-7 gives the full variable domain: EAGVAQSPRYKIIEKRQSVAFWCNPISGHATLYWYQQILGQGPKLLIQFQNNGVVDDSQLPKDRFSAERLKGVDSTLKIQPAKLEDSAVYLCASSLDRPFGYEQYFGPGTRLTVT.

This clone has just a few counts. This sequence joins TRBV2 and TRBJ1-3, with D possibly being TRBD1 (6 bases). The CDR3 consists of 15 residues. V was shortened by 9 bases and J by 0 bases, with 15 bases between the two germline ends. Germline loops: CDR1 SNHLY, CDR2 FYNNEI. The CDR3 DNA sequence: TGTGCCAGTCGAATACAGGGACCCTCTGGAAACACCATATATTTT. Translating gives CASRIQGPSGNTIYF.

The chain links TRBV7-9 to TRBJ2-5; TRBD2 might be the D (6 bases). Trimming took off 1 base at V and 4 bases at J, with 13 bases between the two ends. The CDR3 length is 15 residues. CDR1 is SEHNR, CDR2 FQNEAQ, per germline (reference sequence). CDR3 coding DNA: TGTGCCAGCAGCTTAGGTGCGGGATTAGGAGAGACCCAGTACTTC. Translating gives CASSLGAGLGETQYF. Supplemented by reference TRBV7-9 and TRBJ2-5, the full variable domain reads DTGVSQNPRHKITKRGQNVTFRCDPISEHNRLYWYRQTLGQGPEFLTYFQNEAQLEKSRLLSDRFSAERPKGSFSTLEIQRTEQGDSAMYLCASSLGAGLGETQYFGPGTRLLVL.

This clone was found a few times. The rearrangement joins TRBV25-1 to TRBJ1-2, with D unresolved. CDR3 length equals 13 residues. Germline CDR1 and CDR2: MGHDK and SYGVNS. The V and J ends lost 3 bases and 4 bases respectively, with 9 bases between them. The CDR3: CASSDNTFYGYTF. Written as DNA, the CDR3 is TGTGCCAGCAGTGACAACACATTCTATGGCTACACCTTC.

The V gene is TRBV5-1, the J gene TRBJ2-3, with 13 bases lining up with TRBD2. Germline V gene lookup returns CDR1 SGHRS and CDR2 YFSETQ. The J segment lost 1 base and the V segment lost 4 bases, leaving 6 bases of the junction unmatched. The CDR3 runs 17 residues. CDR3 amino acids: CASSPPGLAGGTDTQYF. CDR3 nucleotide sequence: TGCGCCAGCAGCCCACCCGGACTAGCGGGGGGCACAGATACGCAGTATTTT.

This clone was counted a few times. CDR3 DNA sequence: TGTGCCAGCAGGGCCGGGACAGGGGGCTGGCAGCCCCAGCATTTT. Its protein is CASRAGTGGWQPQHF. This chain joins TRBV2 and TRBJ1-5; 12 bases align to TRBD1. This CDR3 has 15 amino acids. J was trimmed by 7 bases and V by 6 bases; bases with no gene match: 7. Germline CDR1 and CDR2: SNHLY and FYNNEI.

The chain is built from TRBV14 and TRBJ2-6, with D perhaps matching TRBD1 (5 bases). The germline CDR1 and CDR2 sequences are SGHDN and FVKESK. The V and J ends lost 4 bases and 3 bases respectively, with 10 bases between them. This CDR3 is built from 15 residues. CDR3 in amino acids: CASSPQGGGANVLTF. DNA for the CDR3: TGTGCCAGCAGCCCGCAGGGTGGTGGGGCCAACGTCCTGACTTTC.

This chain uses TRBV6-6 with TRBJ2-3, with D tentatively TRBD2 (5 bases). V gave up 2 bases and J gave up 3 bases, with 6 bases separating them. Germline assignment: CDR1 MNHNY and CDR2 SVGAGI (reference sequence). CDR3 length equals 13 residues. This CDR3 reads CASSYRETDTQYF. The DNA for the CDR3 is TGTGCCAGCAGTTACAGGGAGACAGATACGCAGTATTTT.

The chain is built from TRBV4-2 and TRBJ2-1; D gene unclear. The CDR3 length is 13 residues. CDR1 and CDR2 (germline): LGHNA, YNFKEQ. The ends were cut back, 0 bases at V and 7 bases at J, with 7 bases in the middle. Written as DNA, the CDR3 is TGTGCCAGCAGCCAAGATTATCGGAATGAGCAGTTCTTC. Translating it yields CASSQDYRNEQFF.

In DNA, the CDR3 is TGTGCCAGCACGGGAACGGGAGGGCCGTACCAAGAGACCCAGTACTTC. It translates to CASTGTGGPYQETQYF. The chain is built from TRBV2 and TRBJ2-5, with TRBD2 identical over 8 bases. Germline V CDR1 and CDR2: SNHLY, FYNNEI. The CDR3 has 16 amino acids. V lost 7 bases, J lost 0 bases, and 10 bases stayed unmatched. The entire variable domain, with the rest obtained from reference TRBV2 and TRBJ2-5, is as follows: EPEVTQTPSHQVTQMGQEVILRCVPISNHLYFYWYRQILGQKVEFLVSFYNNEISEKSEIFDDQFSVERPDGSNFTLKIRSTKLEDSAMYFCASTGTGGPYQETQYFGPGTRLLVL.

This clone is a singleton in its sample. The V gene is TRBV19, the J gene TRBJ2-7; 10 bases are shared with TRBD1. Germline lookup yields CDR1 LNHDA and CDR2 SQIVND (reference sequence). V gave up 6 bases and J gave up 3 bases; unmatched junction bases: 17. The CDR3 contains 18 residues. Here the CDR3 DNA reads TGTGCCAGTAGCTCGAACCCACTCGCCGGGACAGGGGTCTACGAGCAGTACTTC. Its translation: CASSSNPLAGTGVYEQYF.

Here the CDR3 reads CASAARTGAVGLSGANVLTF. The CDR3 DNA reads TGTGCCAGCGCCGCCCGGACAGGGGCGGTAGGGCTCTCTGGGGCCAACGTCCTGACTTTC. This rearrangement joins TRBV27 to TRBJ2-6; TRBD1 aligns across 9 bases. The V gene end was trimmed by 8 bases and the J gene end by 0 bases; junction bases not matched to a gene: 17. The CDR3 extends over 20 amino acids. CDR1 and CDR2 from the germline V gene are MNHEY and SMNVEV (reference sequence).

CDR3 DNA: TGTGCCAGCAGCTTTTTTCCTCTCTCCTACAATGAGCAGTTCTTC. The encoded protein is CASSFFPLSYNEQFF. The chain has TRBV5-4 and TRBJ2-1; D not resolved. Deletions cut 2 bases from V and 0 bases from J, with 9 bases between. CDR1 SGHNT and CDR2 YYREEE come from the germline V gene (reference sequence). This CDR3 has 15 amino acids.

The chain joins TRBV7-9 to TRBJ1-3; D call uncertain. V lost 2 bases to trimming and J lost 0 bases, with 17 bases between them. In germline, CDR1 is SEHNR, CDR2 FQNEAQ (reference sequence). This CDR3 is 18 amino acids long. The CDR3 region is CASSLSLAGFDSGNTIYF. In nucleotides, the CDR3 is TGTGCCAGCAGCTTAAGTTTGGCTGGCTTCGACTCTGGAAACACCATATATTTT.